Listed here is a single TCR beta chain. Antigen specificity is unknown. The sample belongs to a study of cytomegalovirus exposure and HLA in healthy donors. Study-wide results and limits: Immune exposure information comprised only CMV serostatus. In a later analysis, donors in an Asian-associated ancestry cluster reportedly had fewer N-insertions in productive TCRs than the cohort mean.

With 60 Vbeta and 13 Jbeta primers, the PCR was carried out. Per the original data handling: About 12 million of 80 million or so unique TCR beta chains were shared, per a later count. Method: immunoSEQ multiplex PCR; TCRdb's copy keeps in-frame clones and lacks some. The DNA was the basis for D and trimming; V, J and clone size are from that table. The profile shows about 110,000 clones, approximately 83% of them singletons. The receptor was isolated from a man aged 35-49 years in good health and CMV-seronegative. What was sequenced was PBMCs.

The CDR3 nucleotides read TGTGCCAGCAGCGAAGGTCTCGGGGAGACCCAGTACTTC. Amino acid sequence: CASSEGLGETQYF. V usage is TRBV7-9 and J usage is TRBJ2-5; D unresolved. V was shortened by 5 bases and J by 5 bases, with 12 bases between the two germline ends. The CDR3 is 13 residues long. CDR1 and CDR2 from the germline V gene are SEHNR and FQNEAQ (reference sequence).